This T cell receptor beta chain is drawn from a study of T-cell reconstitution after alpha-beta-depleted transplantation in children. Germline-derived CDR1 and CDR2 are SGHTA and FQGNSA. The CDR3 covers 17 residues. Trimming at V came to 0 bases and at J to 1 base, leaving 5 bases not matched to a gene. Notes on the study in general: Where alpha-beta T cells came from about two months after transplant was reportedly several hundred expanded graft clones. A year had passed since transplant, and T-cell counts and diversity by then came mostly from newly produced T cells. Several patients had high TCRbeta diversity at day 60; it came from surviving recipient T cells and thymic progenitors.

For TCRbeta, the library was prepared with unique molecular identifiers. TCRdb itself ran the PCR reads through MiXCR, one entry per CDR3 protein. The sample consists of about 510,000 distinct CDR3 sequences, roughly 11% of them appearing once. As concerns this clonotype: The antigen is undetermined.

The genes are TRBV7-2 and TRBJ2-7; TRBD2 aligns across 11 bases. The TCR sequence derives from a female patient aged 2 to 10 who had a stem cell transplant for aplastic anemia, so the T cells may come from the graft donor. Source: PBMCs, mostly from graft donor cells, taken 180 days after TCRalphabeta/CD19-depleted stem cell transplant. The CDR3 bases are TGTGCCAGCAGCTTAGCGGGGATAGCGGGAGGGTCCTACGAGCAGTACTTC. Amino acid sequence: CASSLAGIAGGSYEQYF.